Shown below are 5 T cell receptor beta chains from a single sample sequenced in a study of blood T cell repertoires in COVID-19. Assay: immunoSEQ multiplex PCR; the TCRdb copy retains only in-frame clones and omits some. Altogether a few hundred thousand clones are present, around 89% being singletons, with the ten largest covering roughly 1.1%. Sequencing was done on a sample of PBMCs or T cells enriched from blood (not recorded which). The origin of the receptors is a man aged 25 to 40 who had recovered from COVID-19.

This clone was found a few times. The CDR3 sequence is CASSSGREGETQYF. DNA for the CDR3: TGCGCCAGCAGCTCTGGGCGGGAGGGAGAGACCCAGTACTTC. V is TRBV5-1 and J is TRBJ2-5, with 9 bases matching TRBD2. Germline loops: CDR1 SGHRS, CDR2 YFSETQ. With V trimmed by 3 bases and J by 4 bases, 4 bases remained unmatched. The CDR3 totals 14 residues. The full variable domain, completed using reference TRBV5-1 and TRBJ2-5, is KAGVTQTPRYLIKTRGQQVTLSCSPISGHRSVSWYQQTPGQGLQFLFEYFSETQRNKGNFPGRFSGRQFSNSRSEMNVSTLELGDSALYLCASSSGREGETQYFGPGTRLLVL.

This clone came up once. V gene TRBV28 combines with J gene TRBJ1-1; D call uncertain. V was clipped by 4 bases and J by 4 bases, with 13 bases between them. This CDR3 has 14 residues. CDR1 is MDHEN, CDR2 SYDVKM, per germline. CDR3 protein: CASSSGDLSTEAFF. Written as DNA, the CDR3 is TGTGCCAGCAGTTCCGGAGATTTGAGCACTGAAGCTTTCTTT.

CDR3 in amino acids: CASSEGIPFQGGRYF. The DNA for the CDR3 is TGCGCCAGCAGTGAGGGAATACCTTTTCAGGGTGGAAGGTACTTC. This chain joins TRBV10-1 and TRBJ2-7; perhaps TRBD1 as D (5 bases). The CDR3 is 15 amino acids. Looked up from germline, CDR1 is WNHNN and CDR2 is SYGVQD (reference sequence). V lost 2 bases and J 12 bases, leaving 23 bases between the germline ends.

This chain links TRBV3-1 (or the pseudogene TRBV3-2) with TRBJ2-7, with no clear D. The CDR3 totals 13 residues. CDR1 is LGHDT, CDR2 YNNKEL, per germline (reference sequence). The germline V and J ends were trimmed by 0 bases and 6 bases, with 9 bases remaining between them. The CDR3 sequence is CASSQEGVSEQYF. The DNA of the CDR3 is TGTGCCAGCAGCCAAGAGGGCGTTTCCGAGCAGTACTTC.

V is TRBV2 and J is TRBJ2-7; 9 nucleotides align to TRBD1. V trimming: 11 bases; J trimming: 2 bases; junction bases outside the gene matches: 10. This CDR3 is 14 amino acids long. CDR1 is SNHLY, CDR2 FYNNEI, per germline. The CDR3 spells CAGTKGQGPYEQYF. CDR3 nucleotides: TGTGCCGGAACCAAGGGACAGGGACCCTACGAGCAGTACTTC. Complete variable domain (other parts from reference TRBV2 and TRBJ2-7): EPEVTQTPSHQVTQMGQEVILRCVPISNHLYFYWYRQILGQKVEFLVSFYNNEISEKSEIFDDQFSVERPDGSNFTLKIRSTKLEDSAMYFCAGTKGQGPYEQYFGPGTRLTVT.